This passage covers 18 T cell receptor beta chains from one sample sequenced in a study of PD-1 blockade in classical Hodgkin lymphoma. The table came from immunoSEQ multiplex PCR; TCRdb's copy has only in-frame clones and leaves some out. The sample carries 75,000 to 100,000 clones, roughly four fifths recorded once. Each patient experienced a relapse that followed autologous stem cell transplantation, and brentuximab vedotin exposure varied. The source was peripheral blood mononuclear cells (PBMCs), collected before the second cycle of nivolumab. These TCRs come from a human donor with classical Hodgkin lymphoma.

The J gene is TRBJ1-4, the V gene TRBV6-1; the D gene is possibly TRBD1 (5 bases). Looked up from germline, CDR1 is MNHNS and CDR2 is SASEGT. The CDR3 spans 13 residues. V lost 4 bases to trimming and J lost 5 bases, with 8 bases between them. The DNA for the CDR3 is TGTGCCAGCAGTGTTGCAGGGAATGAAAAACTGTTTTTT. Translating it yields CASSVAGNEKLFF.

This chain links TRBV10-3 with TRBJ1-2; TRBD1 matches 8 bases. The ends lost 8 bases at V and 4 bases at J; junction bases unmatched: 6. The CDR3 sequence is 13 residues long. Per the germline V gene, CDR1 is ENHRY and CDR2 is SYGVKD. Here the CDR3 reads CAIGDRGGYGYTF. Here the CDR3 DNA reads TGTGCCATCGGAGACAGGGGCGGCTATGGCTACACCTTC.

The chain joins TRBV2 to TRBJ2-1, with TRBD2 matching 11 bases. From germline, CDR1 is SNHLY and CDR2 FYNNEI. The ends lost 5 bases at V and 6 bases at J; junction bases unmatched: 6. This CDR3 has 15 residues. The CDR3 loop reads CASSLVAGGINEQFF. CDR3 nucleotide sequence: TGTGCCAGCAGTCTTGTAGCGGGAGGGATCAATGAGCAGTTCTTC.

This chain links TRBV6-5 with TRBJ1-2; possible D gene TRBD1, 5 bases. Germline-derived CDR1 and CDR2 are MNHEY and SVGAGI. This CDR3 comprises 12 residues. V gave up 6 bases and J gave up 8 bases, with 13 bases separating them. The DNA of the CDR3 is TGTGCCAGCAGGGGGGGTATGCTAGGCTACACCTTC. Translation: CASRGGMLGYTF.

The chain is built from TRBV19 and TRBJ2-2; no clear D. V lost 4 bases and J lost 8, with 17 bases in between. From germline, CDR1 is LNHDA and CDR2 SQIVND (reference sequence). The CDR3 is made up of 15 amino acids. The DNA for the CDR3 is TGTGCCAGTAGTACCCAACCGGCGACCGGGGGGGAGCTGTTTTTT. Translation: CASSTQPATGGELFF.

The gene calls are TRBV5-1 and TRBJ1-1, with 9 nucleotides matching TRBD1. Per germline, CDR1 SGHRS and CDR2 YFSETQ. The J segment lost 3 bases and the V segment lost 2 bases, leaving 8 bases of the junction unmatched. The length of the CDR3 is 16 residues. DNA for the CDR3: TGCGCCAGCAGCTTAGGACAGGGGTTTGGCTACACTGAAGCTTTCTTT. Translation: CASSLGQGFGYTEAFF.

This chain uses TRBV9 with TRBJ2-3; D unclear. CDR3 length: 15 residues. V lost 4 bases and J 4 bases, leaving 16 bases between the germline ends. The V gene's germline CDR1 is SGDLS and CDR2 YYNGEE. CDR3 in amino acids: CASSKTALPPDTQYF. CDR3 DNA: TGTGCCAGCAGCAAGACGGCCCTACCCCCAGATACGCAGTATTTT.

J is TRBJ2-5 and V is TRBV6-5, with D maybe TRBD1 (7 bases). This CDR3 spans 13 amino acids. V shed 6 bases and J shed 5 bases, with 13 bases lying between them. The germline gives CDR1 MNHEY, CDR2 SVGAGI. This CDR3 reads CASRATGRETQYF. DNA of the CDR3: TGTGCCAGCAGGGCGACAGGGAGGGAGACCCAGTACTTC.

The chain recombines TRBV30 with TRBJ1-3, with D uncertain. The V end was cut by 5 bases, the J end by 0 bases, with 11 bases between. The CDR3 is 14 residues long. CDR1 and CDR2 (germline): GTSNPN, SVGIG (reference sequence). CDR3 amino acids: CAWVPVGSGNTIYF. In nucleotides, the CDR3 is TGTGCCTGGGTTCCCGTGGGCTCTGGAAACACCATATATTTT.

CDR3 sequence: CASSLGQGGDTQYF. CDR3 DNA sequence: TGCGCCAGCAGCTTGGGTCAGGGAGGAGATACGCAGTATTTT. V is TRBV5-1 and J is TRBJ2-3; TRBD2 is a possible D gene (6 bases). Germline-derived CDR1 and CDR2 are SGHRS and YFSETQ. This CDR3 has 14 amino acids. V lost 0 bases and J lost 5, with 10 bases in between. The variable domain in full, completed from reference TRBV5-1 and TRBJ2-3, reads KAGVTQTPRYLIKTRGQQVTLSCSPISGHRSVSWYQQTPGQGLQFLFEYFSETQRNKGNFPGRFSGRQFSNSRSEMNVSTLELGDSALYLCASSLGQGGDTQYFGPGTRLTVL.

CDR3 in amino acids: CASSQDGGREQFF. The CDR3 bases are TGTGCCAGCAGCCAAGATGGCGGGCGGGAGCAGTTCTTC. This sequence joins TRBV4-2 and TRBJ2-1; perhaps TRBD2 as D (5 bases). The V end was cut by 0 bases, the J end by 10 bases, with 10 bases between. CDR1 and CDR2 (germline): LGHNA, YNFKEQ. The CDR3 consists of 13 residues.

A note on this clone: The identical CDR3 is also encoded by other nucleotide sequences in the sample. The chain combines TRBV5-1 with TRBJ2-2, with D possibly matching TRBD2 (7 bases). This CDR3 region has 15 residues. Per germline, CDR1 SGHRS and CDR2 YFSETQ. Trimming removed 2 bases from V and 7 bases from J, with 15 bases in between. CDR3 sequence: CASSFRGARDGELFF. DNA of the CDR3: TGCGCCAGCAGCTTCCGGGGGGCTCGGGACGGGGAGCTGTTTTTT.

The chain joins TRBV5-1 to TRBJ1-1; D is ambiguous. This CDR3 is built from 14 residues. V was trimmed by 0 bases and J by 1 base, leaving 7 bases between them. Germline CDR1 is SGHRS and CDR2 is YFSETQ. DNA for the CDR3: TGCGCCAGCAGCTTGGTACGTCAGAACACTGAAGCTTTCTTT. It translates to CASSLVRQNTEAFF.

The genes are TRBV5-4 and TRBJ2-7; D remains unclear. The V gene's germline CDR1 is SGHNT and CDR2 YYREEE (reference sequence). V was pared by 2 bases and J by 5 bases, with 14 bases between. The CDR3 is 14 amino acids. CDR3 sequence reads: CASSFPGIHNEQYF. CDR3 nucleotide sequence: TGTGCCAGCAGCTTCCCAGGTATTCATAACGAGCAGTACTTC.

The V and J genes are TRBV5-1 and TRBJ2-1, with TRBD2 identical over 8 bases. This CDR3 is built from 15 residues. From germline, CDR1 is SGHRS and CDR2 YFSETQ. Trimming took 4 bases from V and 7 from J; bases not matched to a gene: 10. CDR3 DNA sequence: TGCGCCAGCAGCCCCCCTCGGGAGGGCCGTAATGAGCAGTTCTTC. Its protein is CASSPPREGRNEQFF.

As concerns this clone: The sample has other DNA sequences that encode this CDR3 too. The rearrangement links TRBV14 to TRBJ2-7; D call uncertain. Trimming took 0 bases from V and 0 from J, leaving 9 bases between them. The CDR3 covers 15 residues. Germline lookup yields CDR1 SGHDN and CDR2 FVKESK. CDR3 amino acids: CASSQEAISSYEQYF. The CDR3 DNA reads as TGTGCCAGCAGCCAAGAAGCCATTAGCTCCTACGAGCAGTACTTC.

In its sample, this clone was seen once. The chain employs TRBV15 and TRBJ1-1; maybe TRBD1 (5 bases). Per the germline V gene, CDR1 is LNHNV and CDR2 is YYDKDF (reference sequence). The CDR3 is 14 residues long. V shed 0 bases and J shed 6 bases, with 11 bases lying between them. This CDR3 reads CATSRDMGVSEAFF. DNA for the CDR3: TGTGCCACCAGCAGAGATATGGGGGTGTCTGAAGCTTTCTTT.

The chain uses TRBV19 and TRBJ2-5; tentative D call: TRBD2 (5 bases). V lost 7 bases and J 4 bases, leaving 19 bases between the germline ends. Germline V gene lookup returns CDR1 LNHDA and CDR2 SQIVND (reference sequence). This CDR3 comprises 15 residues. This CDR3 is CASKGAATTRETQYF. The CDR3 DNA reads TGTGCCAGTAAGGGAGCGGCCACCACCCGAGAGACCCAGTACTTC.